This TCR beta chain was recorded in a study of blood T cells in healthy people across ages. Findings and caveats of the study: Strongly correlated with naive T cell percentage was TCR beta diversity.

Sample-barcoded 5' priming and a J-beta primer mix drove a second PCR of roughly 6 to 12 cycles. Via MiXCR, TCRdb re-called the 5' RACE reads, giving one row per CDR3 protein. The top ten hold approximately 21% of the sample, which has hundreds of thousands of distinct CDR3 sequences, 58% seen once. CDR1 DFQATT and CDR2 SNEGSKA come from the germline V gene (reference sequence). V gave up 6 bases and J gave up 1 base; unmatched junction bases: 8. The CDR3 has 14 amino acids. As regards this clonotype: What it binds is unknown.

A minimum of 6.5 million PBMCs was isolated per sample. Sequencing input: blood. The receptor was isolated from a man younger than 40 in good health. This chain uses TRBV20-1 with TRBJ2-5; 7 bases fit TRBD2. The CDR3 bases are TGCAGTGCGAGAATGAGCGGGGCCCAAGAGACCCAGTACTTC. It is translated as CSARMSGAQETQYF.